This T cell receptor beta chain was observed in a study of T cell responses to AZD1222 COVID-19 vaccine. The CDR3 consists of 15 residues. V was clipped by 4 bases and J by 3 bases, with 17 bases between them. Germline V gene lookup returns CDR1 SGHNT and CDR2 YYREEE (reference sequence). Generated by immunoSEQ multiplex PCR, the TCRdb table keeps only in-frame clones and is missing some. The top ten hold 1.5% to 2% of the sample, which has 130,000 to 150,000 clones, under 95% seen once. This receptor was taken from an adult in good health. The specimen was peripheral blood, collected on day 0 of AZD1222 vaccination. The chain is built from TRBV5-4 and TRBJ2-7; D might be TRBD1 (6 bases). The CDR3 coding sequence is TGTGCCAGCAGCCCGGCCGGGACATCTAACTACGAGCAGTACTTC. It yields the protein CASSPAGTSNYEQYF.